This entry concerns a single T cell receptor (beta chain). This clone came up a few times. No antigen is known for it. No qualities accompany the bases; no much larger clone lies one base away. The data stem from a study of a mutant IDH1 vaccine in newly diagnosed glioma (dated by TCRdb to the early 2020s). Study-level background: Eight vaccinations were administered to patients in weeks 1, 3, 5, 7, 11, 15, 19 and 23, corresponding to visits V03 through V10. Vaccination began 4-6 weeks after radiotherapy alone, or alongside temozolomide cycles in the chemotherapy-containing groups. Of the approximately 29 treated patients, roughly 60% were male and about 40% were female, and a mean age of 40.4 years was recorded. Before enrollment, patients had received standard therapy of radiotherapy alone, temozolomide alone, or radiochemotherapy with temozolomide; most received the combination. Six visits were used for peripheral blood collection: V03 (baseline), V05, V07, V10, V12 and V13. Longitudinal TCRB deep sequencing was done for 25 to 30 treated patients, wherever samples were available for exploratory analyses. The full study reports these points: Immune responses induced by the vaccine were seen in roughly 92% of patients across multiple MHC alleles. The authors stated that sample limitations prevented analyses of patient blood samples from being reproduced. Changes in the top peripheral T cell clonotypes picked up by TCRB sequencing did not appear to be linked to pseudoprogression. PBMC samples for TCRB deep sequencing were selected based on availability.

The library was built by means of the immunoSEQ multiplex PCR assay. The hsTCRB Kit was used according to the manufacturer's protocol to amplify rearranged TCR beta chain sequences. An Illumina MiSeq was used to sequence the TCRB libraries. Per the original workflow: Demultiplexing, trimming and gene mapping were performed with the kit vendor's proprietary platform. TCRdb mirrors the immuneACCESS table, restricted to in-frame sequences. Some clones are absent from its copies; in checked studies, under half trace to an unresolved V gene, and the reason for the others is unknown. The V and J calls and clone size were taken over from that table, and D and trimming were inferred from the DNA. The sample table holds about 40,000 clones, of which about four fifths were seen once. The biggest ten clones account for roughly 15% of the sample. In the paper's terms, the time point label means: week 11, during vaccination. Each vaccine dose, consisting of 300 ug of a 20-mer mutant IDH1 peptide in Montanide, was administered subcutaneously with topical imiquimod. All donors had newly diagnosed IDH1-mutant astrocytomas of WHO grade 3 or 4 that showed loss of nuclear ATRX. The samples were drawn from NOA16, a multicentre, single-arm, open-label phase I trial in Germany that tested a mutant IDH1 peptide vaccine in humans for the first time. Genomic DNA for TCRB sequencing was extracted from EDTA blood using the DNeasy Blood and Tissue Kit.

This receptor was obtained from a woman aged 25 to 39 with glioma. Some clones in this sample may be carry-over from other donors' samples. Sample: peripheral blood mononuclear cells (PBMCs), taken from a glioma patient whose treatment included an IDH1 peptide vaccine.

The CDR3 protein sequence reads: CATLGDNEQFF. The base sequence is TGTGCCACCCTGGGGGACAATGAGCAGTTCTTC. The V and J genes are TRBV19 and TRBJ2-1, with the D gene possibly TRBD1 or TRBD2, each one fitting 5 bases. The junction carries 9 bases between V and J, which are trimmed by 10 bases and 5 bases respectively. From a lookup of the germline V gene (reference sequence), CDR1 and CDR2 are LNHDA and SQIVND. The CDR3 spans 11 residues, from the cysteine through the phenylalanine. Only the CDR3 portion is preserved as DNA: 33 bases, with reading frame beginning at the first base.